The entry below describes one T cell receptor (beta chain). Its antigen is still unknown. The input lacks base qualities; no much larger clone sits a single base away. Reads for this sample came from an Illumina NovaSeq 6000. TCRalpha and TCRbeta cDNA libraries were constructed by 5'RACE with constant-segment primers, with sample barcodes and unique molecular identifiers being introduced. Trizol reagent was used to extract RNA from every sample. Libraries were amplified in two PCR steps, with a second sample barcode and Illumina TruSeq adapters added in the second step. Sequencing of libraries was performed on an Illumina NovaSeq with 2 x 150 bp paired-end reads. Per the source publication's procedure: The reads were demultiplexed and collapsed into UMI-guided consensus sequences using migec v1.2.7. Using mixcr v2.1.11, UMI consensuses were aligned to TRA and TRB V and J templates and then assembled into clonotypes. A clonotype was counted as expanded or contracted only if both edgeR and NoisET called the change significant, with noise models trained on biological replicates. edgeR calls used a false discovery rate-adjusted p below 0.01 and a log2 fold-change threshold of 1. PCA with hierarchical clustering of max-normalized trajectories of the 1000 most abundant clonotypes was used as exploratory dynamics analysis. Each responding clone was given a CD4 or CD8 phenotype based on the CD4+ and CD8+ repertoires, which had been sequenced separately. TCRdb handled the public reads itself, with Q25 trimming in fastp and clone calling in MiXCR, and kept productive beta chains. Every entry covers one CDR3 protein and lists the most common genes and DNA from its rows. The V and J calls shown here were made by TCRdb, not taken from the authors' results. In all, the sample holds nearly 110,000 distinct CDR3 sequences, and about 15% of those were seen once. 28% of the sample belongs to the ten largest clones.

The source of the sample is a study of T-cell memory formation after mild COVID-19 (dated by TCRdb to the early 2020s). Regarding the complete study: TCR sequence clusters from the two donors were largely donor specific. In a couple of donors, T-cell clones that expanded and contracted after mild COVID-19 were followed by sequencing TCRalpha and TCRbeta repertoires longitudinally. Two young, previously healthy adult volunteers made up the cohort, one male and one female.

What the authors observed across the whole study: The second-wave clones that peaked on day 37 were not confirmed to be SARS-CoV-2 specific. The study included only two mild cases, and larger cohorts that include severe cases with pre-infection samples were judged to be necessary. The detection of some responding clones in pre-infection memory suggests that pre-existing cross-reactive memory T cells joined the SARS-CoV-2 response. Clones contracting from day 15 to 85 had balanced CD4/CD8 phenotypes, while a second wave expanding from day 15 to 37 was biased towards CD4+. Contracting CD4+ clones turned up mainly in the CM and EM memory subsets, whereas EMRA was where CD8+ clones were enriched.

CDR1 and CDR2 are drawn from the germline V gene: SNHLY, FYNNEI. The junction carries 10 bases between V and J, which are trimmed by 6 bases and 2 bases respectively. Including cysteine and phenylalanine, the CDR3 has 13 amino acids. The only DNA kept is the CDR3, 39 bases in frame from the first base. PBMCs were isolated by Ficoll-Paque density gradient centrifugation. In this chain, TRBV2 is recombined with TRBJ1-2, with an unclear D gene assignment. The sample taken for sequencing was PBMCs or a T cell subset sorted from them (not recorded which). This clonotype originated in an adult woman who had mild COVID-19 (a few samples of this study predate the infection). The sample titles of this study are shuffled in the database, so cell type and time point are left out; the donor was told from shared clones. The DNA sequence is TGTGCCAGCAGCGGGTTTCAGAACTATGGCTACACCTTC. The translation is CASSGFQNYGYTF.